The 10 T cell receptor beta chains given below trace back to one sample, sequenced in a study of T cell repertoires in cytomegalovirus infection (dated by TCRdb to the late 2010s). Sequencing instrument: Illumina HiSeq 1500. TCRdb itself trimmed the public reads at Q25 with fastp, ran MiXCR and retained productive beta chains. Entries are consolidated by CDR3 protein sequence, retaining the most common genes and DNA. This sample holds roughly 500,000 distinct CDR3 sequences; 15% to 20% were observed only once. Approximately 24% of the sample lies in the top ten. Sequencing was performed on CD8+ T cells from PBMCs. These receptors originate from a human donor in good health (CMV status not recorded). Some clones in this sample may be carry-over from other donors' samples.

This sequence joins TRBV5-1 and TRBJ1-1; D may be TRBD1 (5 bases). The CDR3 extends over 16 amino acids. Trimming took off 2 bases at V and 3 bases at J, with 17 bases between the two ends. Germline V gene sequence: CDR1 SGHRS, CDR2 YFSETQ. CDR3 in amino acids: CASSLKTVGVDTEAFF. In DNA form, the CDR3 reads TGCGCCAGCAGCTTAAAGACAGTTGGAGTGGACACTGAAGCTTTCTTT.

The CDR3 loop is CASSEKVASVSSYEQYF. CDR3 in DNA: TGTGCCAGCAGTGAAAAGGTCGCCTCCGTTAGCTCCTACGAGCAGTACTTC. J is TRBJ2-7 and V is TRBV6-1; D remains unclear. The CDR3 totals 17 residues. Germline V gene lookup returns CDR1 MNHNS and CDR2 SASEGT. The V gene lost 2 bases and the J gene lost 0 bases, with 17 bases spanning the gap.

Ten or more counts support this clonotype. The rearrangement links TRBV6-6 to TRBJ1-5; tentative D call: TRBD1 (5 bases). Germline values: CDR1 MNHNY, CDR2 SVGAGI (reference sequence). V lost 2 bases, J lost 0 bases, and 5 bases lay in between. The CDR3 consists of 14 residues. The CDR3 loop reads CASSYQGSNQPQHF. CDR3 nucleotide sequence: TGTGCCAGCAGTTACCAGGGTAGCAATCAGCCCCAGCATTTT.

This clonotype was seen at least ten times. The chain is built from TRBV6-1 and TRBJ1-1; D remains unclear. This CDR3 contains 13 residues. Germline V gives CDR1 MNHNS, CDR2 SASEGT. Trimming stripped 4 bases from V and 4 bases from J, with 10 bases between. CDR3: CASSAGFGTEAFF. DNA of the CDR3: TGTGCCAGCAGTGCTGGGTTTGGCACTGAAGCTTTCTTT.

This clonotype was seen ten or more times. One end of the junction is discordant with germline, which a read error may explain. This chain uses TRBV29-1 with TRBJ2-1; D gene ambiguous. The length of the CDR3 is 10 residues. The germline V gene has CDR1 SQVTM and CDR2 ANQGSEA. This CDR3 reads CSVDARARLF. The CDR3 DNA reads TGCAGCGTTGACGCTCGGGCTCGACTCTTC.

This clonotype occurred many times. V and J are TRBV12-3 or TRBV12-4 and TRBJ1-5, with unresolved D. The CDR3 length is 16 residues. The V gene lost 5 bases and the J gene lost 0 bases, with 14 bases spanning the gap. The CDR3 sequence: CASSASGEYSNQPQHF. CDR3 in DNA: TGTGCCAGCAGTGCTTCCGGGGAGTATAGCAATCAGCCCCAGCATTTT.

This chain links TRBV20-1 with TRBJ1-6; weak D call: TRBD1 (5 bases). From germline, CDR1 is DFQATT and CDR2 SNEGSKA (reference sequence). This CDR3 has 16 residues. CDR3 nucleotide sequence: TGCAGCCCCCGGGACCGCGATCACCTCTATAATTCACCCCTCCACTTT. This sequence encodes CSPRDRDHLYNSPLHF.

This clonotype occurred many times. This chain connects TRBV28 to TRBJ2-7; 7 bases line up with TRBD1. The CDR3 spans 16 residues. Germline trimming cut 3 bases from V and 0 bases from J; bases unmatched to any gene: 8. Looked up from germline, CDR1 is MDHEN and CDR2 is SYDVKM. The chain's CDR3 is CASSFKVTGSSYEQYF. The CDR3 DNA follows: TGTGCCAGCAGTTTCAAAGTGACAGGGAGCTCCTACGAGCAGTACTTC.

This clonotype appeared a few times. The chain recombines TRBV7-9 with TRBJ2-7; TRBD1 or TRBD2 may be the D gene (5 bases each). V was clipped by 1 base and J by 3 bases, with 10 bases between them. Germline loops: CDR1 SEHNR, CDR2 FQNEAQ (reference sequence). The CDR3 spans 14 residues. The CDR3 DNA follows: TGTGCCAGCAGCTTAGAGGGACGGTTCTACGAGCAGTACTTC. It codes for CASSLEGRFYEQYF.

With respect to this clonotype: A much larger clone lies one base from this, so it may be a read error. This sequence joins TRBV11-2 and TRBJ2-7; D perhaps matches TRBD2 (7 bases). The V gene's germline CDR1 is SGHAT and CDR2 FQNNGV. The CDR3 sequence is 15 residues long. The CDR3 spells CASSPQRGASYVQYF. DNA for the CDR3: TGTGCCAGCAGCCCTCAACGGGGGGCCTCCTACGTGCAGTACTTC.